Below, 29 T cell receptor beta chains from the same sample are listed, as sequenced in a study of shared clonotypes between healthy human individuals. Profiling relied on immunoSEQ multiplex PCR, and the TCRdb table lists in-frame clones only, not all of them. Altogether hundreds of thousands of clones are present, less than 85% being singletons, with the ten largest covering under 2%. Material: memory CD4+ T cells sorted from blood. Subset of the sample: CD45RA-negative fraction. Every receptor here comes from a young woman in good health.

This clone came up a few times. Additional DNA sequences in this sample encode the identical CDR3. Here the CDR3 DNA reads TGTGCCAGCAGTTTATCGCGGGTTATGAACACTGAAGCTTTCTTT. Translating gives CASSLSRVMNTEAFF. This sequence joins TRBV27 and TRBJ1-1; D not resolved. The CDR3 consists of 15 residues. Germline V gene lookup returns CDR1 MNHEY and CDR2 SMNVEV (reference sequence). V was trimmed by 0 bases and J by 0 bases, leaving 8 bases between them.

The V gene is TRBV19, the J gene TRBJ2-7; 12 bases agree with TRBD2. CDR3 length: 14 residues. V was pared by 5 bases and J by 5 bases, with 4 bases of the junction left unmatched. Germline V gives CDR1 LNHDA, CDR2 SQIVND (reference sequence). This CDR3 reads CASSQTSGSDEQYF. For the CDR3, the DNA is TGTGCCAGTAGTCAGACTAGCGGGAGTGACGAGCAGTACTTC.

Details on this clone: This sample also contains other DNA sequences that code for the same CDR3. The CDR3 sequence is CASSESGLSTDTQYF. CDR3 in DNA: TGCGCCAGCAGTGAGTCGGGGCTAAGCACAGATACGCAGTATTTT. The V gene is TRBV10-1, the J gene TRBJ2-3; tentatively, D is TRBD1 (5 bases). The germline CDR1 and CDR2 sequences are WNHNN and SYGVQD (reference sequence). The V end was cut by 0 bases, the J end by 0 bases, with 7 bases between. The CDR3 covers 15 residues.

The chain has TRBV6-5 and TRBJ2-5; weak D call: TRBD2 (6 bases). The J call is uncertain, as TRBJ2-7 better fits the DNA end. Per the germline V gene, CDR1 is MNHEY and CDR2 is SVGAGI. The CDR3 contains 13 residues. The CDR3 protein is CASSFRETYEQYF. The CDR3 coding sequence is TGTGCCAGCAGTTTCCGGGAGACCTACGAGCAGTACTTC.

This chain joins TRBV21-1 and TRBJ1-5. TRBV21-1 is described as a pseudogene. The CDR3 is made up of 16 amino acids. The CDR3 sequence: CASSKGEGSGGQPQHF. In DNA, the CDR3 is TGTGCCAGCAGCAAAGGGGAGGGTTCGGGCGGTCAGCCCCAGCATTTT.

The chain links TRBV7-9 to TRBJ2-7; 8 positions match TRBD1. V gave up 6 bases and J gave up 7 bases; unmatched junction bases: 11. The germline V gene encodes CDR1 SEHNR and CDR2 FQNEAQ (reference sequence). CDR3 length: 14 residues. Here the CDR3 reads CASSIQGVLTEQYF. The CDR3 coding sequence is TGTGCCAGCAGTATACAGGGGGTACTAACTGAGCAGTACTTC.

The chain couples TRBV6-1 to TRBJ2-7, with 7 nucleotides matching TRBD1. This CDR3 is 13 amino acids long. V lost 2 bases, J lost 4 bases, and 2 bases stayed unmatched. CDR1 and CDR2 (germline): MNHNS, SASEGT. CDR3 in DNA: TGTGCCAGCAGTGAACACAGGGGATACGAGCAGTACTTC. Protein: CASSEHRGYEQYF.

The chain is built from TRBV4-1 and TRBJ2-3, with 9 bases matching TRBD2. The CDR3 is 17 amino acids. Trimming took 0 bases from V and 2 from J; bases not matched to a gene: 6. Germline lookup yields CDR1 MGHRA and CDR2 YSYEKL. The CDR3 nucleotides read TGCGCCAGCAGCCAAGATCCTAGCGGGACTAACACAGATACGCAGTATTTT. This sequence encodes CASSQDPSGTNTDTQYF.

The chain is built from TRBV28 and TRBJ1-1; no definite D call. This CDR3 has 12 residues. From germline, CDR1 is MDHEN and CDR2 SYDVKM. V dropped 8 bases and J dropped 3 bases, with 10 bases sitting between them. CDR3 in amino acids: CASGPLHTEAFF. The CDR3 bases are TGTGCCAGCGGTCCTCTGCACACTGAAGCTTTCTTT.

The chain is built from TRBV18 and TRBJ2-7, with D hard to call. V was pared by 0 bases and J by 0 bases, with 9 bases between. The CDR3 runs to 15 residues. Germline lookup yields CDR1 KGHSH and CDR2 LQKENI. The CDR3 sequence is CASSPPGASSYEQYF. The CDR3 DNA sequence: TGTGCCAGCTCACCACCCGGCGCCAGCTCCTACGAGCAGTACTTC.

The chain joins TRBV2 to TRBJ2-1; 13 nucleotides agree with TRBD2. Per the germline V gene, CDR1 is SNHLY and CDR2 is FYNNEI. The CDR3 totals 14 residues. The V segment lost 8 bases and the J segment 12 bases; nucleotides outside the gene matches: 10. This chain's CDR3 is CASGPGLAGLGQFF. CDR3 DNA sequence: TGTGCCAGCGGTCCGGGACTAGCGGGATTAGGGCAGTTCTTC.

The chain couples TRBV20-1 to TRBJ2-7; D is unresolved. The V gene's germline CDR1 is DFQATT and CDR2 SNEGSKA (reference sequence). V was clipped by 2 bases and J by 3 bases, with 5 bases between them. This CDR3 has 11 residues. DNA of the CDR3: TGCAGTGCTAGAAATCGCTACGAGCAGTACTTC. Its translation: CSARNRYEQYF.

V usage is TRBV28 and J usage is TRBJ1-3; maybe TRBD1 (5 bases). The ends were cut back, 4 bases at V and 5 bases at J, with 9 bases in the middle. CDR3 length: 13 amino acids. Germline lookup yields CDR1 MDHEN and CDR2 SYDVKM. CDR3 nucleotides: TGTGCCAGCAGTTCTACAGGCCGAAACACCATATATTTT. Protein sequence: CASSSTGRNTIYF.

This clone has just one count. The chain carries TRBV6-6 and TRBJ1-5, with a possible D match to TRBD1 (5 bases). The CDR3 spans 14 residues. Trimming shortened V by 5 bases and J by 4 bases, and 12 bases separated the two germline ends. Germline values: CDR1 MNHNY, CDR2 SVGAGI (reference sequence). For the CDR3, the DNA is TGTGCCAGCAGTAAACAGGCATTGAATCAGCCCCAGCATTTT. It translates to CASSKQALNQPQHF.

The rearrangement links TRBV7-2 to TRBJ2-1; D unclear. The germline V and J ends were trimmed by 1 base and 5 bases, with 12 bases remaining between them. CDR1 and CDR2 (germline): SGHTA, FQGNSA. The CDR3 consists of 15 residues. CDR3 sequence reads: CASSLVVLTNNEQFF. The CDR3 bases are TGTGCCAGCAGCTTAGTAGTGTTGACCAACAATGAGCAGTTCTTC. The full variable domain, in which reference TRBV7-2 and TRBJ2-1 provide the parts outside the CDR3, is GAGVSQSPSNKVTEKGKDVELRCDPISGHTALYWYRQSLGQGLEFLIYFQGNSAPDKSGLPSDRFSAERTGGSVSTLTIQRTQQEDSAVYLCASSLVVLTNNEQFFGPGTRLTVL.

This clone has more than one count but fewer than ten. This sample includes further DNA sequences coding for the same CDR3. This rearrangement joins TRBV7-9 to TRBJ2-7, with D possibly TRBD1 on 6 matching bases. Germline V lookup: CDR1 SEHNR, CDR2 FQNEAQ (reference sequence). V was pared by 1 base and J by 0 bases, with 7 bases between. CDR3 length equals 14 residues. CDR3 in amino acids: CASSLGQASYEQYF. As DNA, the CDR3 is TGTGCCAGCAGCTTAGGACAGGCCTCCTACGAGCAGTACTTC.

The chain has TRBV7-9 and TRBJ1-4; tentative D call: TRBD1 (6 bases). V lost 5 bases to trimming and J lost 5 bases, with 15 bases between them. Germline-derived CDR1 and CDR2 are SEHNR and FQNEAQ (reference sequence). The CDR3 covers 15 residues. The CDR3 region has the DNA TGTGCCAGCAGCCCCGAAACAGGGACCAATGAAAAACTGTTTTTT. Translation gives CASSPETGTNEKLFF.

The rearrangement uses TRBV7-9 and TRBJ1-2; D unresolved. Trimming took off 10 bases at V and 2 bases at J, with 20 bases between the two ends. The CDR3 consists of 15 residues. Per the germline V gene, CDR1 is SEHNR and CDR2 is FQNEAQ (reference sequence). The DNA of the CDR3 is TGTGCCACAACACCATCTTTGGAGGTCAACTATGGCTACACCTTC. Protein product: CATTPSLEVNYGYTF.

This sequence joins TRBV28 and TRBJ2-7, with 8 bases aligning to TRBD2. The germline gives CDR1 MDHEN, CDR2 SYDVKM. There are 14 residues in the CDR3. Trimming cost V 2 bases and J 6 bases; bases outside gene matches: 6. The CDR3 nucleotides read TGTGCCAGCAGTTTAGGCGGGACTAGTCCCGAGCAGTACTTC. It encodes CASSLGGTSPEQYF.

This chain links TRBV18 with TRBJ1-2; weak D call: TRBD1 (5 bases). The V gene's germline CDR1 is KGHSH and CDR2 LQKENI. This CDR3 region has 17 residues. Trimming cost V 3 bases and J 0 bases, with 17 bases left between them. CDR3 DNA: TGTGCCAGCTCACCGAGATTAGGGGATTCGGCTAACTATGGCTACACCTTC. Translating gives CASSPRLGDSANYGYTF.

The chain employs TRBV28 and TRBJ2-3; no clear D. The CDR3 has 13 residues. Germline assignment: CDR1 MDHEN and CDR2 SYDVKM. Trimming shortened V by 3 bases and J by 2 bases, and 6 bases separated the two germline ends. The CDR3 bases are TGTGCCAGCAGTTTTCCAGCCACAGATACGCAGTATTTT. Protein sequence: CASSFPATDTQYF.

This rearrangement joins TRBV7-9 to TRBJ2-1; perhaps TRBD2 as D (6 bases). This CDR3 region has 16 residues. V was shortened by 8 bases and J by 2 bases, with 19 bases between the two germline ends. The germline V gene encodes CDR1 SEHNR and CDR2 FQNEAQ (reference sequence). The chain's CDR3 is CASSPRGGSPYNEQFF. CDR3 nucleotide sequence: TGTGCCAGCTCCCCCCGTGGGGGGAGCCCCTACAATGAGCAGTTCTTC.

The table lists this clone with a few counts. CDR3 in DNA: TGTGCCATCAGTGATCCCGGGACTAGCTCCTACGAGCAGTACTTC. Translating it yields CAISDPGTSSYEQYF. This chain uses TRBV10-3 with TRBJ2-7; TRBD2 matches at 8 bases. Germline CDR1 ENHRY, CDR2 SYGVKD. V shed 3 bases and J 0 bases; nucleotides not matched to a gene: 4. This CDR3 spans 15 amino acids.

The chain combines TRBV5-6 with TRBJ1-6, with D hard to call. The germline V gene has CDR1 SGHDT and CDR2 YYEEEE. The CDR3 spans 15 residues. V lost 2 bases and J 11 bases, leaving 17 bases between the germline ends. CDR3 sequence reads: CASSFKWQGMPPLHF. The CDR3 DNA reads TGTGCCAGCAGCTTTAAGTGGCAAGGGATGCCACCCCTCCACTTT.

This chain uses TRBV5-8 with TRBJ2-3, with D possibly TRBD2 on 5 matching bases. The germline V gene encodes CDR1 SGHTS and CDR2 YDEGEE. V was cut by 2 bases and J by 3 bases, with 16 bases left in between. CDR3 length: 16 amino acids. The CDR3 is CASSLLIGSGTDTQYF. The CDR3 nucleotides read TGTGCCAGCAGCTTACTTATAGGGAGTGGAACAGATACGCAGTATTTT.

The V gene is TRBV6-1, the J gene TRBJ2-6; perhaps TRBD1 as D (6 bases). With 4 bases removed from V and 0 bases from J, the gap between germline ends came to 13 bases. The CDR3 covers 17 residues. CDR1 and CDR2 from the germline V gene are MNHNS and SASEGT. CDR3 DNA: TGTGCCAGCAGTGTTACAGGGATAAGCTCTGGGGCCAACGTCCTGACTTTC. As protein: CASSVTGISSGANVLTF.

The sample holds a few counts of this clone. The rearrangement joins TRBV7-6 to TRBJ2-2; unclear D gene. This CDR3 contains 16 residues. V lost 0 bases, J lost 3 bases, and 11 bases lay in between. Germline V gene sequence: CDR1 SGHVS, CDR2 FNYEAQ. The chain's CDR3 is CASSLAPASYTGELFF. CDR3 in DNA: TGTGCCAGCAGCTTAGCGCCGGCCAGCTACACCGGGGAGCTGTTTTTT.

A word on this clone: Other DNA sequences in this sample translate to the same CDR3. The chain has TRBV18 and TRBJ2-1; TRBD2 matches 14 bases. The J segment lost 7 bases and the V segment lost 3 bases, leaving 5 bases of the junction unmatched. This CDR3 is 16 amino acids long. CDR1 and CDR2 (germline): KGHSH, LQKENI. The CDR3 nucleotides are TGTGCCAGCTCACCCCCCGGGACTAGCGGGAGTAATGAGCAGTTCTTC. Protein product: CASSPPGTSGSNEQFF.

Only one count was recorded for this clone. The chain couples TRBV5-4 to TRBJ2-3; TRBD2 matches 7 bases. This CDR3 contains 14 residues. The trim removed 0 bases at V and 6 bases at J, leaving 4 bases unmatched. Germline V gives CDR1 SGHNT, CDR2 YYREEE (reference sequence). CDR3 DNA: TGTGCCAGCAGCTTGGGGGGAGGGGCGGATACGCAGTATTTT. This codes for CASSLGGGADTQYF.